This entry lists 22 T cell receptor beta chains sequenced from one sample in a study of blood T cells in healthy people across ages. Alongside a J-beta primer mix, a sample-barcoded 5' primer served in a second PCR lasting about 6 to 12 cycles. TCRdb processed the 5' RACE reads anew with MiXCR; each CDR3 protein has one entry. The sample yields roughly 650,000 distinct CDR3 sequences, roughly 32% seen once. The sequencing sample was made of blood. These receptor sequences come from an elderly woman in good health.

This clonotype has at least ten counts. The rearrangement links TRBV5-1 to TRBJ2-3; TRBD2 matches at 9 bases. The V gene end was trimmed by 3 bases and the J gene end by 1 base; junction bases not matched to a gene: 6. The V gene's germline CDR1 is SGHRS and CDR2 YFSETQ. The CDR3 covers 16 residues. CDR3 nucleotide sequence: TGCGCCAGCAGCTCGACCCCTAGCGGGGGCACAGATACGCAGTATTTT. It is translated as CASSSTPSGGTDTQYF. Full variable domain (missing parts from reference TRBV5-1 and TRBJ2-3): KAGVTQTPRYLIKTRGQQVTLSCSPISGHRSVSWYQQTPGQGLQFLFEYFSETQRNKGNFPGRFSGRQFSNSRSEMNVSTLELGDSALYLCASSSTPSGGTDTQYFGPGTRLTVL.

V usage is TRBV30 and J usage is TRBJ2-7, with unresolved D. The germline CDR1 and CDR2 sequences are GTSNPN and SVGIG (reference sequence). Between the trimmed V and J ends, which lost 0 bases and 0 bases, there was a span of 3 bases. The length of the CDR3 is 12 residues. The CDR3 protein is CAWSVGSYEQYF. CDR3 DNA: TGTGCCTGGAGTGTAGGCTCCTACGAGCAGTACTTC.

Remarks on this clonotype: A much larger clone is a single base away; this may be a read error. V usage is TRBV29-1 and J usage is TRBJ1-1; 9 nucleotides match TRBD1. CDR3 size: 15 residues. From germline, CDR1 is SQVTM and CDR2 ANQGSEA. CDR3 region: CSVDQGTGPNTGAFF. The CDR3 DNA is TGCAGCGTTGATCAAGGGACAGGGCCGAACACTGGAGCTTTCTTT.

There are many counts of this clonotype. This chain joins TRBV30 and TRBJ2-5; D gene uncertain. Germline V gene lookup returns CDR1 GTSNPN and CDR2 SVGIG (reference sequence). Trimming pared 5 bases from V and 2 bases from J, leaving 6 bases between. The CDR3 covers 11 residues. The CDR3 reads CAWARQETQYF. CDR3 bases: TGTGCCTGGGCGAGGCAAGAGACCCAGTACTTC.

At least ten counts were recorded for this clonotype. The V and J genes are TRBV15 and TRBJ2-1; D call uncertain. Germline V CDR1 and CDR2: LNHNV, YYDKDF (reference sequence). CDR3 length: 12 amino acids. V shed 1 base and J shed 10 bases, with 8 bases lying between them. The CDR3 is CATSRAQPEQFF. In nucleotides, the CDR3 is TGTGCCACCAGCAGAGCCCAGCCCGAGCAGTTCTTC.

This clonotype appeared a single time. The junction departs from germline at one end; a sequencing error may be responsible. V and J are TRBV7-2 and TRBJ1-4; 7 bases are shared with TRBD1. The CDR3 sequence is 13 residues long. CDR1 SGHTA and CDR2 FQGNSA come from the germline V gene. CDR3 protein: CASRGTVNEKRFF. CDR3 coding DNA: TGTGCCAGCAGGGGGACAGTTAATGAAAAACGGTTTTTT.

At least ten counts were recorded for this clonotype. The CDR3 DNA sequence: TGTGCCAGCAGCCAAGAAGTACGCGGGGGGGCCAGTGGGACCCAGTACTTC. Translated: CASSQEVRGGASGTQYF. V is TRBV4-2 and J is TRBJ2-5; 9 bases agree with TRBD2. The germline CDR1 and CDR2 sequences are LGHNA and YNFKEQ. V was pared by 0 bases and J by 7 bases, with 12 bases of the junction left unmatched. The length of the CDR3 is 17 residues.

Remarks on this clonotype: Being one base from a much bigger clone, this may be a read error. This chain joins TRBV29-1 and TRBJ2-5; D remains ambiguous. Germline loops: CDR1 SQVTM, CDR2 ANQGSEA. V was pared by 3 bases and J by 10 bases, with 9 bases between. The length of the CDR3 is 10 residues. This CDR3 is CSVDEAYQYF. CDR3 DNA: TGCAGCGTTGATGAGGCATACCAGTACTTC.

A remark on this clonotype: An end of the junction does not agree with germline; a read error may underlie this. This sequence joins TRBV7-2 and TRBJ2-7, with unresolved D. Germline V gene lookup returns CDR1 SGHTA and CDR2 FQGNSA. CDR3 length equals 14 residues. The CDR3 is CASSFSPRSYGQYF. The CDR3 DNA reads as TGTGCCAGCAGCTTTAGTCCCCGTTCCTACGGGCAGTACTTC. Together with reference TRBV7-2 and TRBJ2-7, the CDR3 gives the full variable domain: GAGVSQSPSNKVTEKGKDVELRCDPISGHTALYWYRQSLGQGLEFLIYFQGNSAPDKSGLPSDRFSAERTGGSVSTLTIQRTQQEDSAVYLCASSFSPRSYGQYFGPGTRLTVT.

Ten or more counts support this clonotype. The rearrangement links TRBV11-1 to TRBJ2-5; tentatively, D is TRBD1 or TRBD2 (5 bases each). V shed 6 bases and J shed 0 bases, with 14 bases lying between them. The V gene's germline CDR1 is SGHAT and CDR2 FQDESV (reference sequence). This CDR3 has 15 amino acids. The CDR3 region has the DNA TGTGCCAGCAGAAAGGACTGGGGCTACCAAGAGACCCAGTACTTC. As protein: CASRKDWGYQETQYF.

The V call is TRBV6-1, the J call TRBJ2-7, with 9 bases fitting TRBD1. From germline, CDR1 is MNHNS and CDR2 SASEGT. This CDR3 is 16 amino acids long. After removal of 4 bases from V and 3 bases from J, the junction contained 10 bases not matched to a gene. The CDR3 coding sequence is TGTGCCAGCAGTGTGCGCGACAGGGGGATTATCTACGAGCAGTACTTC. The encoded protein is CASSVRDRGIIYEQYF.

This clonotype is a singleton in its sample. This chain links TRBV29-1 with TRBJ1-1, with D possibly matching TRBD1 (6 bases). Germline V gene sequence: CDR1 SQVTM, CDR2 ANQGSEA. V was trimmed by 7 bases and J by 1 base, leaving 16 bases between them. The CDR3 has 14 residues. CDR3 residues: CSASRGGGNTEAFF. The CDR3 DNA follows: TGCAGCGCGTCCAGGGGTGGAGGGAACACTGAAGCTTTCTTT.

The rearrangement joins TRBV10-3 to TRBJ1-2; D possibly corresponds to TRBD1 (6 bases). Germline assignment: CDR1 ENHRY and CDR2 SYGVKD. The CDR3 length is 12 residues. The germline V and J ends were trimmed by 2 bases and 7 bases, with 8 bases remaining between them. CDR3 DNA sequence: TGTGCCATCAGTGAGGGGGGGCTTGGCTACACCTTC. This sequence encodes CAISEGGLGYTF.

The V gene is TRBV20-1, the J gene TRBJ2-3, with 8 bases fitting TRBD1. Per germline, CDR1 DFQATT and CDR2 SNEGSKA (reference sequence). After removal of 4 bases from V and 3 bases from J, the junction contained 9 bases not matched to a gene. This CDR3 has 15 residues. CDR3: CSAIPRQGRTDTQYF. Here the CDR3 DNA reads TGCAGTGCTATACCGAGACAGGGGAGGACAGATACGCAGTATTTT.

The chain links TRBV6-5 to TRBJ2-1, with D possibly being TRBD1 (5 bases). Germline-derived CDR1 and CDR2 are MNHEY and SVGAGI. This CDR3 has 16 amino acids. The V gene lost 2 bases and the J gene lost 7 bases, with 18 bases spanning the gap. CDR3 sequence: CASSYRRAGKGNEQFF. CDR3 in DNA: TGTGCCAGCAGTTACCGTAGGGCAGGGAAAGGGAATGAGCAGTTCTTC.

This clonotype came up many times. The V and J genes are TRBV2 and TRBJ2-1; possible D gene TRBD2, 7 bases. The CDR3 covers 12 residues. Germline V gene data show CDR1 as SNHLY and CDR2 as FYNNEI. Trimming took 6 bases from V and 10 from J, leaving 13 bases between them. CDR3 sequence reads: CASSGGQREQFF. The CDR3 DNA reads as TGTGCCAGCAGCGGGGGGCAAAGGGAGCAGTTCTTC.

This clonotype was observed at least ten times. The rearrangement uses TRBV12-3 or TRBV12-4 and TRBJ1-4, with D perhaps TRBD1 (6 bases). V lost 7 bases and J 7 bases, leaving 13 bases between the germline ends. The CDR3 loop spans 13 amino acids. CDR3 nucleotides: TGTGCCAGCAACCGGGGGGCACGTGAAAAACTGTTTTTT. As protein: CASNRGAREKLFF.

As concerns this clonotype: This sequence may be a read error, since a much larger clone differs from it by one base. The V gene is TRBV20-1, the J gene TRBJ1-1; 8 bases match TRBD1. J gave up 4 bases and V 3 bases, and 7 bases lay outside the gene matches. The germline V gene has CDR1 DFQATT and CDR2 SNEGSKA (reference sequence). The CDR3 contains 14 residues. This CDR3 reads CSARRTGLSTEAFF. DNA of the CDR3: TGCAGTGCTAGGAGGACAGGGTTGAGCACTGAAGCTTTCTTT.

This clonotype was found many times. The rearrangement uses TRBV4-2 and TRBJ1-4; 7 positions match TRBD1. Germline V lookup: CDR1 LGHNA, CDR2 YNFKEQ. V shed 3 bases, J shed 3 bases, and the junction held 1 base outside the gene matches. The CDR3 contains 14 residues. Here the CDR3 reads CASSQGQSNEKLFF. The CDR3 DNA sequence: TGTGCCAGCAGCCAGGGACAGTCTAATGAAAAACTGTTTTTT.

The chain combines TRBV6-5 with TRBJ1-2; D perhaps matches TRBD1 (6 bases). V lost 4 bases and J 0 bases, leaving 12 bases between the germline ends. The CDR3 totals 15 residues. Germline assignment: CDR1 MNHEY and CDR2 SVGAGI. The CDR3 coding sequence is TGTGCCAGCAGTTCCATTGGACAGACTAACTATGGCTACACCTTC. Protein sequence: CASSSIGQTNYGYTF.

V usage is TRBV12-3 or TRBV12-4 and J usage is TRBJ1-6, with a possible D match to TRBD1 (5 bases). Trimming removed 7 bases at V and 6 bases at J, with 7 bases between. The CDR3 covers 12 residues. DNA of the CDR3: TGTGCCAGCACGAGGGGTAATTCACCCCTCCACTTT. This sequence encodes CASTRGNSPLHF.

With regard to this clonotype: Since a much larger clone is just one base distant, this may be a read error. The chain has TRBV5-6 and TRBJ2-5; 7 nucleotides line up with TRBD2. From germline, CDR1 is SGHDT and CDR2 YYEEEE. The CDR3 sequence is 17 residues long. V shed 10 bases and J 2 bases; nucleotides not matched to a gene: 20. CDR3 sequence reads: CAGTFLRGRVGQETQYF. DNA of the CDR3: TGTGCCGGCACCTTCCTACGGGGGAGGGTGGGTCAAGAGACCCAGTACTTC.